This paragraph reports one T cell receptor beta chain. What it recognizes is unknown. The data stem from a study of long-term antiretroviral therapy in people with HIV. Study-level findings and limits: Blood draws took place between about 2004 and 2017 and possibly involved older ART regimens. Repertoires with HIV possessed tighter CDR3 length spans than those of controls. Once patients were on ART, diversity went higher but still fell short of transplant donor controls.

immunoSEQ v3.0 was run at survey level. The protocol was immunoSEQ multiplex PCR, while the TCRdb copy is restricted to in-frame clones and leaves out a portion. The profile shows approximately 33,000 clones, over 75% of them singletons. This sample comprised unsorted PBMCs, obtained 0.8 years before starting antiretroviral therapy. This receptor was obtained from a man between 18 and 29 years old with HIV.

In DNA, the CDR3 is TGTGCCAGTAAAACGTCAGCAACGAACACCGGGGAGCTGTTTTTT. Translated, it gives CASKTSATNTGELFF. The chain carries TRBV19 and TRBJ2-2, with unresolved D. V shed 7 bases and J shed 0 bases, with 12 bases lying between them. The CDR3 is made up of 15 amino acids. Germline values: CDR1 LNHDA, CDR2 SQIVND (reference sequence).